These 26 T cell receptor beta chains were sequenced from one sample in a study of Graves' ophthalmopathy and Graves' hyperthyroidism. The TCR beta CDR3 regions underwent amplification from RNA transcripts. HTBI primers served in a first-round RT-PCR, which a second-round multiplex PCR followed. TCRdb redid the calling of the multiplex PCR reads with MiXCR, one entry per CDR3 protein. Altogether 660,000 or so distinct CDR3 sequences are present, 35% to 45% being singletons, with the ten largest covering over 2.5%. The material sequenced was peripheral blood. These receptors all stem from an adult man with Graves' ophthalmopathy.

The V gene is TRBV19, the J gene TRBJ2-5; 11 nucleotides align to TRBD2. Trimming cost V 9 bases and J 1 base; bases outside gene matches: 7. Germline CDR1 is LNHDA and CDR2 is SQIVND (reference sequence). CDR3 length equals 15 residues. CDR3 amino acids: CASATSGGPQETQYF. The CDR3 DNA is TGTGCCAGCGCAACTAGCGGGGGCCCCCAAGAGACCCAGTACTTC.

J is TRBJ2-3 and V is TRBV7-2; D may match TRBD1 or TRBD2 (6 bases each). The germline gives CDR1 SGHTA, CDR2 FQGNSA. The V and J ends lost 6 bases and 6 bases respectively, with 13 bases between them. The CDR3 runs 13 residues. CDR3 region: CASSGGTRDTQYF. The CDR3 coding sequence is TGTGCCAGCAGTGGCGGGACAAGGGATACGCAGTATTTT.

As to this clonotype: It may be a read error: a sequence one base away is much more abundant. The V call is TRBV12-5, the J call TRBJ2-7; TRBD1 agrees at 7 bases. This CDR3 is 15 amino acids long. Germline loops: CDR1 LGHNT, CDR2 FRNRAP. CDR3 in amino acids: CASTRRQGAQYGQYF. The CDR3 bases are TGTGCCAGCACGAGACGACAGGGCGCCCAATACGGGCAGTACTTC.

In its sample, this clonotype was seen a few times. This chain links TRBV4-3 with TRBJ1-2, with D possibly matching TRBD1 (6 bases). Trimming cost V 2 bases and J 2 bases, with 12 bases left between them. Germline V gene sequence: CDR1 LGHNA, CDR2 YSLEER. The CDR3 spans 15 residues. The CDR3 coding sequence is TGCGCCAGCAGCCAATACAGGGACTCCAACTATGGCTACACCTTC. As protein: CASSQYRDSNYGYTF.

This chain uses TRBV2 with TRBJ2-7, with 9 bases fitting TRBD2. The CDR3 spans 14 residues. Germline V gene data show CDR1 as SNHLY and CDR2 as FYNNEI. V was clipped by 5 bases and J by 2 bases; unmatched bases: 4. CDR3 sequence: CASSRTSATYEQYF. CDR3 nucleotide sequence: TGTGCCAGCAGTCGGACTAGCGCAACCTACGAGCAGTACTTC.

This clonotype came up many times. The chain carries TRBV7-2 and TRBJ1-6; D is ambiguous. Trimming removed 5 bases from V and 6 bases from J, with 14 bases in between. Germline V gene sequence: CDR1 SGHTA, CDR2 FQGNSA. The CDR3 runs to 15 residues. This chain's CDR3 is CASSPERRSNSPLHF. The CDR3, as DNA: TGTGCCAGCAGCCCGGAACGCAGGAGTAATTCACCCCTCCACTTT. Filled out from reference TRBV7-2 and TRBJ1-6, the complete variable domain reads GAGVSQSPSNKVTEKGKDVELRCDPISGHTALYWYRQSLGQGLEFLIYFQGNSAPDKSGLPSDRFSAERTGGSVSTLTIQRTQQEDSAVYLCASSPERRSNSPLHFGNGTRLTVT.

About this clonotype itself: One junction end does not reproduce the germline sequence, and a read error may be involved. The V call is TRBV10-3, the J call TRBJ1-5, with D possibly being TRBD1 (6 bases). Germline values: CDR1 ENHRY, CDR2 SYGVKD. The CDR3 is 18 residues long. The CDR3 DNA is TGTGCCAGCAGTTTATCTTGGGGGGCGGGAGGCAGCAATCAGCCCCAGCATTTT. Protein product: CASSLSWGAGGSNQPQHF.

This sequence joins TRBV10-3 and TRBJ1-6, with D possibly being TRBD1 (6 bases). Trimming pared 5 bases from V and 7 bases from J, leaving 9 bases between. The length of the CDR3 is 13 residues. Germline CDR1 and CDR2: ENHRY and SYGVKD. CDR3 nucleotides: TGTGCCATCAGTAGGACAGTGAATTCACCCCTCCACTTT. It is translated as CAISRTVNSPLHF.

CDR3 sequence reads: CASRATGAGSSYEQYF. The CDR3 nucleotides are TGTGCCAGCAGGGCAACAGGGGCCGGGAGCTCCTACGAGCAGTACTTC. This rearrangement joins TRBV2 to TRBJ2-7; a weak D match, TRBD1 (7 bases). CDR3 length equals 16 residues. Germline loops: CDR1 SNHLY, CDR2 FYNNEI. V lost 6 bases to trimming and J lost 0 bases, with 18 bases between them.

Worth noting for this clonotype: One junction end does not reproduce the germline sequence, and a read error may be involved. The V and J genes are TRBV10-2 and TRBJ1-3; the D gene is possibly TRBD1 (5 bases). CDR1 is WSHSY and CDR2 is SAAADI in the germline V gene. This CDR3 contains 16 residues. CDR3 loop: CASSQAGVQPGNTIYF. For the CDR3, the DNA is TGTGCCAGCAGCCAAGCGGGGGTACAACCTGGAAACACCATATATTTT.

This rearrangement joins TRBV25-1 to TRBJ2-3; weak D call: TRBD2 (5 bases). Trimming stripped 8 bases from V and 6 bases from J, with 15 bases between. The CDR3 runs 13 residues. CDR1 MGHDK and CDR2 SYGVNS come from the germline V gene. The CDR3 DNA reads as TGTGCCAGCCAGAATCCGGGGTCCGATACGCAGTATTTT. Its protein product is CASQNPGSDTQYF.

About this clonotype itself: This may stem from a read error, because a much larger clone lies one nucleotide away. This chain links TRBV7-8 with TRBJ2-5; a possible D gene is TRBD2 (5 bases). The CDR3 extends over 14 amino acids. Germline loops: CDR1 SGHVS, CDR2 FQNEAQ. The DNA for the CDR3 is TGCGCCAGCAGCCATTTGTCGGGGTGGGAGACCCAGTACTTC. Its protein product is CASSHLSGWETQYF.

With regard to this clonotype: One end of the junction fails to match germline, which may point to a read error. The CDR3 nucleotides are TGTGCCAGCAGTAAAACCGGGACAGGGGCCCAAGAGACCCAGTACTTC. This codes for CASSKTGTGAQETQYF. This chain links TRBV10-3 with TRBJ2-5; 10 bases are shared with TRBD1. CDR3 size: 16 residues. CDR1 and CDR2 from the germline V gene are ENHRY and SYGVKD.

This clonotype appeared a few times. V and J are TRBV4-1 and TRBJ2-7; 7 positions agree with TRBD1. V shed 1 base and J 3 bases; nucleotides not matched to a gene: 3. The CDR3 runs to 14 residues. Germline V gene sequence: CDR1 MGHRA, CDR2 YSYEKL. CDR3 sequence: CASSQVTGDYEQYF. In nucleotides, the CDR3 is TGCGCCAGCAGCCAAGTTACAGGGGACTACGAGCAGTACTTC.

This clonotype showed up many times. The CDR3: CASSPGGANEKLFF. CDR3 DNA: TGTGCCAGCAGCCCAGGGGGCGCCAATGAAAAACTGTTTTTT. The chain joins TRBV10-3 to TRBJ1-4; 8 nucleotides align to TRBD1. This CDR3 comprises 14 residues. Germline assignment: CDR1 ENHRY and CDR2 SYGVKD. V gave up 10 bases and J gave up 5 bases; unmatched junction bases: 9.

A few counts support this clonotype. The J gene is TRBJ2-3, the V gene TRBV24-1, with TRBD2 matching over 7 bases. The CDR3 is 14 amino acids. The J segment lost 5 bases and the V segment lost 3 bases, leaving 4 bases of the junction unmatched. Germline-derived CDR1 and CDR2 are KGHDR and SFDVKD. The CDR3 spells CATSDPGGGDTQYF. The DNA of the CDR3 is TGTGCCACCAGTGATCCCGGCGGGGGAGATACGCAGTATTTT.

The V call is TRBV12-3 or TRBV12-4, the J call TRBJ1-3; D unclear. There are 14 residues in the CDR3. The ends were cut back, 6 bases at V and 5 bases at J, with 14 bases in the middle. CDR3 sequence reads: CASSFDGVRNTIYF. CDR3 bases: TGTGCCAGCAGCTTTGATGGGGTGAGAAACACCATATATTTT.

CDR3 residues: CASVDPGQPGTEAFF. The CDR3 DNA reads as TGTGCCAGCGTCGACCCGGGACAGCCGGGAACTGAAGCTTTCTTT. The genes are TRBV25-1 and TRBJ1-1, with TRBD1 matching over 7 bases. This CDR3 spans 15 amino acids. V shed 8 bases, J shed 5 bases, and the junction held 14 bases outside the gene matches. In germline, CDR1 is MGHDK, CDR2 SYGVNS.

This clonotype was seen a handful of times. The chain recombines TRBV7-2 with TRBJ2-5; D is uncertain. The CDR3 has 16 residues. V was trimmed by 4 bases and J by 4 bases, leaving 19 bases between them. Germline assignment: CDR1 SGHTA and CDR2 FQGNSA. The CDR3, as DNA: TGTGCCAGCAGCTCGACCCTATTTGGTCACACAGAGACCCAGTACTTC. It encodes CASSSTLFGHTETQYF.

This clonotype occurred many times. The rearrangement links TRBV6-6 to TRBJ2-5; D gene uncertain. Trimming cost V 7 bases and J 0 bases, with 3 bases left between them. Germline V gene data show CDR1 as MNHNY and CDR2 as SVGAGI (reference sequence). CDR3 size: 11 residues. The CDR3 is CASTHQETQYF. Written as DNA, the CDR3 is TGTGCCAGCACTCACCAAGAGACCCAGTACTTC.

V gene TRBV7-9 combines with J gene TRBJ1-5; maybe TRBD1 (5 bases). The V gene lost 5 bases and the J gene lost 11 bases, with 13 bases spanning the gap. Germline values: CDR1 SEHNR, CDR2 FQNEAQ (reference sequence). The CDR3 covers 12 residues. The CDR3 sequence is CASSPPGGTQHF. The CDR3 nucleotides are TGTGCCAGCAGCCCCCCTGGGGGGACCCAGCATTTT. The variable domain in full, with the rest retrieved from reference TRBV7-9 and TRBJ1-5, is DTGVSQNPRHKITKRGQNVTFRCDPISEHNRLYWYRQTLGQGPEFLTYFQNEAQLEKSRLLSDRFSAERPKGSFSTLEIQRTEQGDSAMYLCASSPPGGTQHFGDGTRLSIL.

The chain carries TRBV6-2 or TRBV6-3 and TRBJ2-5; D gene unclear. V lost 4 bases and J lost 4, with 10 bases in between. The germline V gene encodes CDR1 MNHEY and CDR2 SVGEGT. CDR3 size: 13 residues. In DNA, the CDR3 is TGTGCCAGCAGTTTGAGGAATGTAGAGACCCAGTACTTC. Encoded protein: CASSLRNVETQYF.

There are many counts of this clonotype. The gene calls are TRBV10-2 and TRBJ2-2; 12 nucleotides line up with TRBD2. The CDR3 runs 16 residues. The germline CDR1 and CDR2 sequences are WSHSY and SAAADI. V shed 6 bases, J shed 3 bases, and the junction held 5 bases outside the gene matches. CDR3 nucleotides: TGCGCCAGCAGCTTGCTAGCGGGGGGGGACACCGGGGAGCTGTTTTTT. Amino acids: CASSLLAGGDTGELFF.

A note on this clonotype: Sequence at one end of the junction differs from germline and may be a read error. CDR3 residues: CASIIRDRDYGYTF. The CDR3 region has the DNA TGTGCCAGCATAATCCGGGACAGGGACTATGGCTACACTTTC. The J gene is TRBJ1-2, the V gene TRBV25-1, with TRBD1 matching over 9 bases. Germline CDR1 reads MGHDK; CDR2 reads SYGVNS. The CDR3 runs to 14 residues.

This clonotype was counted only a few times. This chain joins TRBV10-2 and TRBJ1-4, with D perhaps TRBD1 (6 bases). Trimming took off 6 bases at V and 0 bases at J, with 20 bases between the two ends. The CDR3 runs 18 residues. Germline CDR1 reads WSHSY; CDR2 reads SAAADI. The CDR3 sequence: CASRSTGWGSATNEKLFF. CDR3 nucleotides: TGCGCCAGCAGAAGCACAGGGTGGGGGAGCGCAACTAATGAAAAACTGTTTTTT.

The chain has TRBV12-3 or TRBV12-4 and TRBJ2-7, with a tentative D call TRBD2 (6 bases). Deletions cut 2 bases from V and 3 bases from J, with 17 bases between. The CDR3 length is 16 residues. This CDR3 reads CASSLRGGTGNYEQYV. The CDR3 nucleotides read TGTGCCAGCAGTTTAAGGGGCGGGACGGGGAACTACGAGCAGTACGTC.